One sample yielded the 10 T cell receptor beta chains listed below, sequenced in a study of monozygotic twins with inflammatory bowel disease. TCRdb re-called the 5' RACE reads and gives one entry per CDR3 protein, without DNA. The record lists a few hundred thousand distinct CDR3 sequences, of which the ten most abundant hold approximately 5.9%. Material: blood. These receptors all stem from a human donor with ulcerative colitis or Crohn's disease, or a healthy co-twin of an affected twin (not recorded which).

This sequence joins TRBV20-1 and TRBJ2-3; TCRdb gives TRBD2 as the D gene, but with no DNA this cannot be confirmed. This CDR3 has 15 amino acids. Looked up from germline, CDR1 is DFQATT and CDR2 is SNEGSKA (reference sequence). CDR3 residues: CSASRRTSGRRTQYF.

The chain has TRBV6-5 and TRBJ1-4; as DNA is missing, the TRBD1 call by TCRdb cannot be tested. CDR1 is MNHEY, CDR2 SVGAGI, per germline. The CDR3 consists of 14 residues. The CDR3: CATRRGQGSEKLFF.

The CDR3 is CASSATGVPGSVQGEFF. V gene TRBV25-1 combines with J gene TRBJ2-1; TCRdb designates TRBD1, a call that cannot be tested without DNA. CDR1 MGHDK and CDR2 SYGVNS come from the germline V gene. This CDR3 has 17 residues.

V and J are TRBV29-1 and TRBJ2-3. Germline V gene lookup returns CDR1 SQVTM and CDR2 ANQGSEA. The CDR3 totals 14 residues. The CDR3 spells CSVLSAASTDTQYF.

The CDR3 region is CASSIWGRPNTGELFF. The chain carries TRBV19 and TRBJ2-2; TCRdb proposes TRBD1, but this gene call is untestable without DNA. The CDR3 has 16 amino acids. Looked up from germline, CDR1 is LNHDA and CDR2 is SQIVND (reference sequence).

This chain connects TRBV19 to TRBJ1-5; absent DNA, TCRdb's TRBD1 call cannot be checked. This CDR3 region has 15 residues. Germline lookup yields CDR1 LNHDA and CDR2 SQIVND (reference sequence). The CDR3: CASSIDTGGGQPQHF.

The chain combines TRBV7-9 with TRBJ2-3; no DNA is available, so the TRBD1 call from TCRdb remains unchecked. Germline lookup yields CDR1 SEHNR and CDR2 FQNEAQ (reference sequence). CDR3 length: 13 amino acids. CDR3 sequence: CASSLVQGGTQYF.

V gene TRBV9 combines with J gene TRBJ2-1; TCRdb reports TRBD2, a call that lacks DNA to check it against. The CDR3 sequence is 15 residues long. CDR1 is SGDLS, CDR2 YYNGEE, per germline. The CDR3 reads CASSISGSSYNEQFF.

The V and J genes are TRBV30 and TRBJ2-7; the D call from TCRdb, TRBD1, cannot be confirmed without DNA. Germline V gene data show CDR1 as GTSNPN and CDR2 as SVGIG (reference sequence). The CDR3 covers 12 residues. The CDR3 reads CAWNPLGGTFYF.

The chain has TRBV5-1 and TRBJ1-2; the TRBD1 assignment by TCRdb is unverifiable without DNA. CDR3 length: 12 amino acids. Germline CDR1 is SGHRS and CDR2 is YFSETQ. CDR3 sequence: CASSPPGSGYTF.